The T cell receptor beta chain described here comes from a study of identical twins. Notes on the study in general: Sequences that were out-of-frame, alpha and twin-shared displayed an excess of low generation probability. For cord blood, abundant beta clonotypes had fewer insertions, unlike memory repertoires, which showed none. Possibly, invariant MAIT and iNKT cells partly confounded zero-insertion analyses. The models gave estimates that fell short of the out-of-frame TCR alpha sharing seen in monozygotic twins.

This clonotype has just a few counts. Its antigen is not known. From the 5' RACE reads, TCRdb called clonotypes with MiXCR, one entry per CDR3 protein. The table records around 290,000 distinct CDR3 sequences, around 9.7% of them present only once. The sample was also linked to a second study, of yellow fever vaccine responses in identical twins.

The sample comprised CD8+ T cells sorted from blood. The sequence was collected from a woman between 18 and 29 years old in good health.

CDR3 sequence reads: CASSPRTSAGLGEQYF. The CDR3 DNA reads TGTGCCAGCAGTCCCAGGACTAGCGCGGGACTTGGTGAGCAGTACTTC. The rearrangement joins TRBV7-9 to TRBJ2-7, with TRBD2 matching over 9 bases. Germline assignment: CDR1 SEHNR and CDR2 FQNEAQ (reference sequence). With V trimmed by 6 bases and J by 7 bases, 16 bases remained unmatched. This CDR3 comprises 16 residues.